These 16 T cell receptor beta chains were all obtained from the same sample, sequenced in a study of T-cell reconstitution after alpha-beta-depleted transplantation in children (dated by TCRdb to the mid-2010s). Receptors were amplified or captured by PCR. The run used an Illumina HiSeq 2500. TCR libraries were prepared with molecular barcoding, using unique molecular identifiers to normalize TCRbeta repertoire quantification. TCRdb itself trimmed the public reads at Q25 with fastp, ran MiXCR and retained productive beta chains. One record per CDR3 amino acid sequence lists the most common genes and DNA. The sample table lists some 240,000 distinct CDR3 sequences, 7.5% to 10% of them with a count of one. The top ten hold roughly 5.1% of the sample. The source was PBMCs from the stem cell graft donor, collected from the stem cell graft. These receptors originate from a human donor who donated a stem cell graft to a child with SCID.

There are many counts of this clonotype. CDR3 sequence: CASSQVRDRGRPEAFF. The CDR3 DNA follows: TGTGCCAGCAGCCAGGTGAGGGACAGGGGAAGGCCTGAAGCTTTCTTT. The V gene is TRBV5-6, the J gene TRBJ1-1, with 10 positions matching TRBD1. The V gene's germline CDR1 is SGHDT and CDR2 YYEEEE. The trim removed 4 bases at V and 6 bases at J, leaving 12 bases unmatched. This CDR3 has 16 residues.

This clonotype came up many times. This rearrangement joins TRBV21-1 to TRBJ2-4. TRBV21-1 is termed a pseudogene. The CDR3 spans 15 residues. CDR3 sequence: CASSKVETGKNIQYF. The CDR3 DNA sequence: TGTGCCAGCAGCAAAGTTGAGACAGGCAAAAACATTCAGTACTTC.

This clonotype appeared many times. The J gene is TRBJ2-3, the V gene TRBV5-1; D may correspond to TRBD1 or TRBD2 (5 bases each). The ends were cut back, 5 bases at V and 4 bases at J, with 14 bases in the middle. This CDR3 contains 14 residues. Germline-derived CDR1 and CDR2 are SGHRS and YFSETQ. The CDR3 reads CASSVDPGPDTQYF. The CDR3 DNA follows: TGCGCCAGCAGTGTGGACCCGGGGCCAGATACGCAGTATTTT.

This clonotype was seen at least ten times. The chain uses TRBV5-1 and TRBJ2-7; D is perhaps TRBD2 (6 bases). This CDR3 is built from 17 residues. V was shortened by 2 bases and J by 2 bases, with 20 bases between the two germline ends. Germline assignment: CDR1 SGHRS and CDR2 YFSETQ. CDR3 DNA: TGCGCCAGCAGCTTTGGTGACTCCTGGGGGGAAACCTACGAGCAGTACTTC. It specifies CASSFGDSWGETYEQYF.

There are many counts of this clonotype. This rearrangement joins TRBV5-5 to TRBJ2-7; 7 bases align to TRBD1. Unmatched junction bases numbered 9, after V lost 3 bases and J lost 0 bases. CDR3 length: 16 amino acids. Germline-derived CDR1 and CDR2 are SGHKS and YYEKEE (reference sequence). The CDR3 nucleotides are TGTGCCAGCAGCTCCCGGACGACAGGGTCCTCCTACGAGCAGTACTTC. This translates into CASSSRTTGSSYEQYF.

There are many counts of this clonotype. CDR3 sequence (DNA): TGCGCCAGCAGCCCAGGACAGGCCTGGGAGCTGTTTTTT. This translates into CASSPGQAWELFF. This chain connects TRBV5-1 to TRBJ2-2; 7 bases map to TRBD1. Germline CDR1 reads SGHRS; CDR2 reads YFSETQ. The CDR3 covers 13 residues. Trimming took 4 bases from V and 9 from J; bases not matched to a gene: 6.

There are many counts of this clonotype. This sequence joins TRBV5-1 and TRBJ2-3; no clear D gene. The V and J ends lost 2 bases and 3 bases respectively, with 13 bases between them. This CDR3 is 15 amino acids long. Germline assignment: CDR1 SGHRS and CDR2 YFSETQ. The CDR3 loop reads CASSFTSWETDTQYF. The CDR3 nucleotides are TGCGCCAGCAGCTTCACATCCTGGGAAACAGATACGCAGTATTTT. The complete variable domain, with remaining parts taken from reference TRBV5-1 and TRBJ2-3, reads KAGVTQTPRYLIKTRGQQVTLSCSPISGHRSVSWYQQTPGQGLQFLFEYFSETQRNKGNFPGRFSGRQFSNSRSEMNVSTLELGDSALYLCASSFTSWETDTQYFGPGTRLTVL.

The chain couples TRBV7-8 to TRBJ2-5; maybe TRBD2 (6 bases). The germline V and J ends were trimmed by 5 bases and 3 bases, with 13 bases remaining between them. Germline loops: CDR1 SGHVS, CDR2 FQNEAQ. The CDR3 sequence is 14 residues long. The CDR3 DNA is TGTGCCAGCAGCCGGGGGAGAACGGAAGAGACCCAGTACTTC. It yields the protein CASSRGRTEETQYF.

The sample holds many counts of this clonotype. This sequence joins TRBV4-1 and TRBJ1-1, with a tentative D call TRBD1 (6 bases). The CDR3 has 15 amino acids. Germline V lookup: CDR1 MGHRA, CDR2 YSYEKL. Between the trimmed V and J ends, which lost 2 bases and 3 bases, there was a span of 13 bases. The CDR3 nucleotides read TGCGCCAGCAGCCAAAACCGAGGGGGGGACACTGAAGCTTTCTTT. Encoded protein: CASSQNRGGDTEAFF.

This clonotype has just a few counts. The chain couples TRBV7-2 to TRBJ2-3; the match to TRBD2 covers 14 bases. Germline CDR1 and CDR2: SGHTA and FQGNSA. V gave up 4 bases and J gave up 8 bases; unmatched junction bases: 8. The CDR3 runs to 16 residues. The CDR3 region is CASSSPTSGGVGTQYF. DNA for the CDR3: TGTGCCAGCAGCTCCCCGACTAGCGGGGGGGTAGGTACGCAGTATTTT.

This clonotype has a count of ten or more. The CDR3 DNA reads as TGTGCCAGCAGTTTACCCTGGCAGCCCCAGCATTTT. This encodes CASSLPWQPQHF. V gene TRBV12-3 or TRBV12-4 combines with J gene TRBJ1-5; no clear D. There are 12 residues in the CDR3. With 2 bases removed from V and 7 bases from J, the gap between germline ends came to 6 bases.

This clonotype was counted ten times or more. CDR3 region: CASSFGPAYEQYF. In DNA form, the CDR3 reads TGCGCCAGCAGCTTCGGCCCAGCCTACGAGCAGTACTTC. The chain has TRBV5-1 and TRBJ2-7; the D is unclear. The germline V and J ends were trimmed by 2 bases and 2 bases, with 8 bases remaining between them. This CDR3 is built from 13 residues. The germline gives CDR1 SGHRS, CDR2 YFSETQ.

Many counts were recorded for this clonotype. J is TRBJ2-7 and V is TRBV24-1; possible D gene TRBD1, 6 bases. This CDR3 has 14 amino acids. Germline V CDR1 and CDR2: KGHDR, SFDVKD. V was trimmed by 6 bases and J by 2 bases, leaving 13 bases between them. CDR3 region: CATSKGQGTYEQYF. The DNA of the CDR3 is TGTGCCACCAGTAAGGGCCAGGGGACCTACGAGCAGTACTTC.

In the case of this clonotype: A much more abundant neighbour one base away suggests this may be a read error. This sequence joins TRBV2 and TRBJ2-1; maybe TRBD1 (6 bases). Trimming removed 7 bases at V and 8 bases at J, with 15 bases between. Germline-derived CDR1 and CDR2 are SNHLY and FYNNEI. This CDR3 is built from 13 residues. The CDR3 DNA follows: TGTGCCAGCACTACACAGGGTTTCCATGAGCAGTTCTTC. Encoded protein: CASTTQGFHEQFF.

This clonotype appeared many times. CDR3 nucleotides: TGTGCCAGCAGTTTATTAGGGGTTGGTCCTAGCAATCAGCCCCAGCATTTT. It specifies CASSLLGVGPSNQPQHF. V is TRBV28 and J is TRBJ1-5, with D perhaps TRBD1 (5 bases). This CDR3 comprises 17 residues. Germline V gene lookup returns CDR1 MDHEN and CDR2 SYDVKM. Trimming cost V 1 base and J 0 bases, with 13 bases left between them.

The rearrangement uses TRBV6-2 or TRBV6-3 and TRBJ1-1; no clear D gene. CDR1 is MNHEY, CDR2 SVGEGT, per germline. Trimming removed 6 bases at V and 2 bases at J, with 19 bases between. This CDR3 spans 16 amino acids. Written as DNA, the CDR3 is TGTGCCAGCAGCCTAGGAGAGAGCTCGATCAACACTGAAGCTTTCTTT. Residues: CASSLGESSINTEAFF.